This TCR beta chain was identified during a study of beta chain features in type 1 diabetes. On the study more broadly: Sorted cell examination encompassed about 110 million cells across all samples.

Sort purity for all populations was recorded as exceeding 98%. Remarks on this clone: Its antigen is not known.

Study-level results: Shortening that was moderate but significant affected the TCRB CDR3s of Type 1 diabetes patients in all four CD4+ subsets. Unsettled here was the matter of whether HLA type influences TCRB rearrangement.

Germline values: CDR1 SGHDN, CDR2 FVKESK. The CDR3 is 14 amino acids. V lost 5 bases, J lost 1 base, and 4 bases stayed unmatched. The sequenced template was cDNA made from the entire isolated RNA. The assay was immunoSEQ multiplex PCR, and TCRdb's table has in-frame clones only and misses some. The sample carries around 170,000 clones, less than 9.5% recorded once. The specimen was central memory CD4+ T cells from blood. V and J are TRBV14 and TRBJ1-1, with TRBD1 identical over 7 bases. The sequence derives from a young woman in good health. The CDR3 sequence is CASSGRQGNTEAFF. Here the CDR3 DNA reads TGTGCCAGCAGCGGACGACAGGGGAACACTGAAGCTTTCTTT.